The 11 T cell receptor beta chains in this list originate from one sample, sequenced in a study of identical twins. TCRdb re-called the 5' RACE reads with MiXCR, one entry per CDR3 protein. The profile shows just over 450,000 distinct CDR3 sequences, 13% to 15% of them singletons. This sample also appeared in a second study, on yellow fever vaccine responses in identical twins.

Sequencing input: CD4+ T cells sorted from blood. These receptors were collected from a woman younger than 30 in good health.

This clonotype was seen only once. The chain joins TRBV5-4 to TRBJ2-1; 7 bases align to TRBD1. The CDR3 covers 15 residues. J lost 5 bases, V lost 2 bases, and 7 bases had no gene match. Germline CDR1 is SGHNT and CDR2 is YYREEE (reference sequence). CDR3: CASSLPGQQHNEQFF. The CDR3 DNA sequence: TGTGCCAGCAGCTTACCGGGACAGCAACACAATGAGCAGTTCTTC.

This chain joins TRBV12-3 or TRBV12-4 and TRBJ1-1; D is unclear. V was clipped by 3 bases and J by 8 bases, with 7 bases between them. The CDR3 is 11 residues long. CDR3 in amino acids: CASSFEVEAFF. The CDR3 region has the DNA TGTGCCAGCAGTTTTGAGGTCGAAGCTTTCTTT.

The V call is TRBV10-3, the J call TRBJ1-1; a possible D gene is TRBD1 (6 bases). This CDR3 region has 14 residues. Trimming pared 5 bases from V and 0 bases from J, leaving 10 bases between. Germline values: CDR1 ENHRY, CDR2 SYGVKD. The CDR3 sequence is CAISLTGMNTEAFF. The CDR3 coding sequence is TGTGCCATCAGTCTGACAGGCATGAACACTGAAGCTTTCTTT.

The genes are TRBV4-3 and TRBJ2-5; D is perhaps TRBD2 (6 bases). CDR1 and CDR2 (germline): LGHNA, YSLEER. This CDR3 spans 14 amino acids. Trimming took off 4 bases at V and 2 bases at J, with 11 bases between the two ends. The CDR3 nucleotides read TGCGCCAGCAGCCGAGGGGCGGGACAAGAGACCCAGTACTTC. This codes for CASSRGAGQETQYF.

The chain has TRBV18 and TRBJ2-7, with no clear D. The CDR3 consists of 14 residues. Germline-derived CDR1 and CDR2 are KGHSH and LQKENI. Deletions cut 0 bases from V and 10 bases from J, with 16 bases between. The CDR3 protein is CASSPPGQANRQYF. Here the CDR3 DNA reads TGTGCCAGCTCACCACCTGGGCAGGCCAACCGACAGTACTTC. The full variable domain, rest sourced from reference TRBV18 and TRBJ2-7, is NAGVMQNPRHLVRRRGQEARLRCSPMKGHSHVYWYRQLPEEGLKFMVYLQKENIIDESGMPKERFSAEFPKEGPSILRIQQVVRGDSAAYFCASSPPGQANRQYFGPGTRLTVT.

The V and J genes are TRBV12-3 or TRBV12-4 and TRBJ1-2; D uncertain. With 4 bases removed from V and 5 bases from J, the gap between germline ends came to 11 bases. The CDR3 consists of 13 residues. This CDR3 reads CASSYQMDYGYTF. Written as DNA, the CDR3 is TGTGCCAGCAGTTATCAAATGGATTATGGCTACACCTTC.

This clonotype is classed as medium-sized. The chain links TRBV4-1 to TRBJ2-1; 7 nucleotides agree with TRBD2. This CDR3 comprises 14 residues. The germline CDR1 and CDR2 sequences are MGHRA and YSYEKL. The ends lost 2 bases at V and 8 bases at J; junction bases unmatched: 6. The CDR3 DNA reads as TGCGCCAGCAGCCAATACGGGACTATGGATGAGCAGTTCTTC. Translation: CASSQYGTMDEQFF.

The chain carries TRBV7-2 and TRBJ2-1; D not certain. With 1 base removed from V and 2 bases from J, the gap between germline ends came to 9 bases. CDR1 is SGHTA and CDR2 is FQGNSA in the germline V gene. The CDR3 is 15 amino acids. The DNA of the CDR3 is TGTGCCAGCAGCTTAGTGGTAGCTGCCTACAATGAGCAGTTCTTC. It is translated as CASSLVVAAYNEQFF.

This chain uses TRBV7-2 with TRBJ2-7, with 9 bases that match TRBD1. The J segment lost 3 bases and the V segment lost 0 bases, leaving 15 bases of the junction unmatched. The CDR3 is 19 residues long. Germline V gene data show CDR1 as SGHTA and CDR2 as FQGNSA. In nucleotides, the CDR3 is TGTGCCAGCAGCTTAGCGCTCGGAGTACGGTGGACAGGGGACTACGAGCAGTACTTC. Amino acids: CASSLALGVRWTGDYEQYF.

This clonotype showed up many times. V usage is TRBV7-3 and J usage is TRBJ2-4, with 10 bases fitting TRBD1. Germline V gives CDR1 SGHTA, CDR2 FQGTGA. V was clipped by 5 bases and J by 6 bases; unmatched bases: 1. CDR3 length: 13 residues. This CDR3 reads CASSRDRGNIQYF. The CDR3, as DNA: TGTGCCAGCAGCCGGGACAGGGGAAACATTCAGTACTTC. Supplemented by reference TRBV7-3 and TRBJ2-4, the full variable domain reads GAGVSQTPSNKVTEKGKYVELRCDPISGHTALYWYRQSLGQGPEFLIYFQGTGAADDSGLPNDRFFAVRPEGSVSTLKIQRTERGDSAVYLCASSRDRGNIQYFGAGTRLSVL.

Only a few counts were recorded for this clonotype. V is TRBV10-3 and J is TRBJ2-1; D is undetermined. The CDR3 totals 11 residues. Trimming pared 10 bases from V and 5 bases from J, leaving 9 bases between. CDR1 and CDR2 (germline): ENHRY, SYGVKD. CDR3 sequence (DNA): TGTGCCAGCCAGAGACACAATGAGCAGTTCTTC. It encodes CASQRHNEQFF.